This note documents a single T cell receptor beta chain sequence. The antigen remains unidentified. This specimen belongs to a study of identical twins. TCRdb analysed the 5' RACE reads with MiXCR anew, one entry per CDR3 protein. The sample carries approximately 600,000 distinct CDR3 sequences, roughly 9.9% recorded once. The V gene's germline CDR1 is SGHDT and CDR2 YYEEEE. V was clipped by 2 bases and J by 7 bases, with 16 bases between them. This CDR3 region has 14 residues. Study observations and caveats: Twin pairs had excess sharing that was weaker in beta out-of-frame sequences. Twin-shared out-of-frame alpha sequences showed excess low generation probability.

The same sample was also used in a study of yellow fever vaccine responses in identical twins.

The sequenced sample consisted of PBMCs. The receptor was isolated from a woman aged 18 to 35 in good health. The chain uses TRBV5-6 and TRBJ2-7, with D possibly being TRBD1 (5 bases). The CDR3 bases are TGTGCCAGCAGCTTCTGGGGCGGCCTGGGGGAGCAGTACTTC. This translates into CASSFWGGLGEQYF.